This TCR beta chain is from a study of T-cell memory formation after mild COVID-19. Germline V lookup: CDR1 SQVTM, CDR2 ANQGSEA. The V end was cut by 2 bases, the J end by 2 bases, with 10 bases between. The CDR3 loop spans 14 amino acids. MiXCR was run by TCRdb on the 5' RACE reads, yielding one entry per CDR3 protein. The sample holds 310,000 or so distinct CDR3 sequences, more than 15% seen once. Study-wide results and caveats: Among CD4+ contracting clones, most were CM and EM, and CD8+ ones EMRA.

Notes on this clonotype: Its antigen is not identified.

The chain uses TRBV29-1 and TRBJ2-1, with D possibly being TRBD2 (7 bases). This TCR was recovered from a man aged 18 to 30 who had mild COVID-19 (a few samples of this study predate the infection). Cell type and time point are not known. The sample consisted of PBMCs or a T cell subset sorted from them (not recorded which). The CDR3 nucleotides are TGCAGCGTTGAAAGCGGGGACACCTACAATGAGCAGTTCTTC. It yields the protein CSVESGDTYNEQFF.